This T cell receptor beta chain was profiled in a study of blood T cell repertoires in COVID-19 (dated by TCRdb to the early 2020s). For the wider study: Collaborator samples came from the United States, Italy and Spain and covered acute and convalescent phases of COVID-19. Samples came from the ongoing ImmuneRACE study (first 160 participants) plus 1,254 subjects from 6 global collaborators. Where available, HLA class I and class II types were taken from metadata supplied by the sample provider and were not determined by assay-based typing. The material from the prospective study consisted of cDNA or gDNA derived from T cells, B-cell-depleted T cells, or PBMCs. The repertoires were released in a freely available public database intended as a resource for research on the immune response to SARS-CoV-2. The dataset comprised deeply sampled blood TCRbeta repertoires from subjects exposed to, actively infected with, or recovered from COVID-19. Sample metadata almost always included a de-identified subject ID, COVID-19 status, age in years and sex. Overall study outcomes, separate from this receptor: The quantity of clinical and demographic metadata differed by source and by participant and was supplied without curation.

In the case of this clone: Its antigen remains unidentified. Per-nucleotide qualities are absent, and no much larger clonotype sits a single base away.

TCRbeta CDR3 regions were amplified from genomic DNA by means of the immunoSEQ Assay, a bias-controlled multiplex PCR. The original pipeline was this. The number of nucleated cells in each sample was estimated from the amplification of reference gene primers within the assay. To quantify the absolute abundance of each unique TCRbeta CDR3 rearrangement, sequence reads were collapsed and filtered. Productive Simpson clonality was computed per sample as the square root of Simpson's diversity index over productive rearrangements. In TCRdb, the immuneACCESS table is reduced to in-frame sequences with V and J assigned. These tables do not hold every clone; where another copy was compared, an unresolved V gene accounts for under half, and the others remain unexplained. Clone size and V and J calls were adopted from that table, with D and trimming inferred from the DNA. This sample comprises about 280,000 clones, about nine tenths of them detected only once. Of the sample, approximately 11% is held by the ten largest clones.

One collaborating source in Seattle enrolled patients during active infection and followed them longitudinally through the course of disease. Whole blood was collected in K2EDTA tubes by collaborating institutions according to the institutions' own protocols. Collaborator samples were shipped for TCRbeta analysis as frozen whole blood, isolated PBMCs, or DNA extracted from either sample type. The CDR3, from cysteine to phenylalanine, totals 13 residues. Just CDR3 DNA is preserved here, 39 bases in frame from base 1. Looking up the germline V gene yields CDR1 MNHEY and CDR2 SVGAGI. Relative to germline, V is 7 bases shorter and J is 8 bases shorter, with 17 bases between their ends.

Sequencing was carried out using peripheral blood. The chain is made from TRBV6-5 and TRBJ1-2; TRBD1 is possibly the D segment (6 matching bases). The receptor's source is a woman aged 25 to 39 with COVID-19, enrolled during active disease. The CDR3 protein is CASTERGGAGYTF. The DNA sequence is as follows: TGTGCCAGCACCGAGCGAGGGGGGGCGGGCTACACCTTC.